The 4 T cell receptor beta chains reported below all come from one sample, sequenced in a study of T cell changes during pregnancy in multiple sclerosis. Sequencing was performed with immunoSEQ multiplex PCR; in TCRdb, only in-frame clones are kept and a portion is missing. The table includes about 75,000 clones, about 94% detected once. This specimen consisted of CD4+ T cells from peripheral blood mononuclear cells, obtained after pregnancy. Source of these receptors: a female donor with multiple sclerosis, enrolled in a pregnancy study.

The chain has TRBV18 and TRBJ2-2, with 7 bases matching TRBD1. With V trimmed by 3 bases and J by 5 bases, 15 bases remained unmatched. The CDR3 is made up of 18 amino acids. Per germline, CDR1 KGHSH and CDR2 LQKENI. The CDR3 nucleotides are TGTGCCAGCTCACCCGTACCCCGACAGGGCTTGAGGACCGGGGAGCTGTTTTTT. This translates into CASSPVPRQGLRTGELFF.

V gene TRBV7-9 combines with J gene TRBJ2-7; 13 positions match TRBD2. The V segment lost 5 bases and the J segment 6 bases; nucleotides outside the gene matches: 7. CDR1 and CDR2 (germline): SEHNR, FQNEAQ (reference sequence). The CDR3 spans 15 residues. The CDR3 sequence is CASSPGLAGAVEQYF. The CDR3 coding sequence is TGTGCCAGCAGCCCCGGACTAGCGGGAGCGGTCGAGCAGTACTTC.

The V gene is TRBV4-2, the J gene TRBJ2-1, with TRBD2 matching over 8 bases. Trimming cost V 4 bases and J 0 bases; bases outside gene matches: 11. Germline V gene sequence: CDR1 LGHNA, CDR2 YNFKEQ. The CDR3 consists of 18 residues. This CDR3 is CASSLETRLASSYNEQFF. CDR3 sequence (DNA): TGTGCCAGCAGCCTCGAAACCCGACTAGCGAGCTCCTACAATGAGCAGTTCTTC.

This chain connects TRBV6-5 to TRBJ2-2, with 11 bases aligning to TRBD2. The length of the CDR3 is 14 residues. The J segment lost 5 bases and the V segment lost 8 bases, leaving 4 bases of the junction unmatched. Germline values: CDR1 MNHEY, CDR2 SVGAGI. CDR3 nucleotide sequence: TGTGCCAGCGTAGCGGGAGGGTTAACCGGGGAGCTGTTTTTT. It codes for CASVAGGLTGELFF.